This T cell receptor beta chain was sequenced in a study of CD8+ T cells in alopecia areata. The germline gives CDR1 MNHNS, CDR2 SASEGT. The V end was cut by 7 bases, the J end by 1 base, with 12 bases between. There are 14 residues in the CDR3. Extracted RNA was reverse transcribed into cDNA, the sequencing template. TCRdb's copy holds only in-frame clones and misses some; the assay was immunoSEQ multiplex PCR. The sample yields some 100,000 clones, 55% to 65% seen once. The TCR originated in a human donor in good health. The chain recombines TRBV6-1 with TRBJ2-3; tentative D call: TRBD2 (6 bases). Sequencing used CD4+ T cells sorted from blood. The CDR3 DNA sequence: TGTGCCAGCAAGCTAGCGTCTGGCACAGATACGCAGTATTTT. This encodes CASKLASGTDTQYF.